This is a list of T cell receptor beta chains from one sample in a study of STAT3 mutations in large granular lymphocyte leukemia. Repertoires were generated with immunoSEQ multiplex PCR, while TCRdb's copy carries only in-frame clones and drops some. The sample carries around 10,000 clones, around 52% recorded once. Sequencing was performed on peripheral blood mononuclear cells. The receptors stem from a boy aged 10-17 years with T-cell large granular lymphocyte leukemia. Some clones in this sample may be carry-over from other donors' samples. Both conserved end residues are part of each CDR3. Each record gives: D gene, J gene, clone size, V gene, CDR3 protein, CDR3 DNA. A D gene is named only where the DNA matches it firmly. Only some rows state a clone size, as once, few, many or a class for expanded clones.

TRBD2	TRBJ2-1	NA	TRBV5-4	CATRQRDDVNEQFF	TGTGCCACCCGACAGCGGGATGACGTTAATGAGCAGTTCTTC
TRBD1	TRBJ1-5	NA	TRBV18	CASSKGQEGPQHF	TGTGCCAGCTCGAAAGGACAGGAGGGGCCCCAGCATTTT
NA	TRBJ2-7	few	TRBV6-1	CASSEQGGTNYEQYF	TGTGCCAGCAGTGAACAGGGCGGGACCAACTACGAGCAGTACTTC
NA	TRBJ2-3	NA	TRBV7-8	CASSFIPLRPTDTQYF	TGTGCCAGCAGCTTCATCCCGCTTCGGCCCACAGATACGCAGTATTTT
NA	TRBJ2-3	NA	TRBV25-1	CASSPPGPEDTQYF	TGTGCCAGCAGTCCCCCGGGTCCCGAAGATACGCAGTATTTT
NA	TRBJ1-2	NA	TRBV5-1	CASSLELGTYGYTF	TGCGCCAGCAGCTTGGAGTTAGGGACCTATGGCTACACCTTC
NA	TRBJ2-7	NA	TRBV27	CAAGEGIHEQYF	TGTGCCGCAGGGGAGGGGATACACGAGCAGTACTTC
NA	TRBJ1-2	once	TRBV7-9	CASSLAEGRSPYGYTF	TGTGCCAGCAGCTTAGCTGAGGGGCGATCCCCCTATGGCTACACCTTC
NA	TRBJ2-7	medium-sized	TRBV25-1	CASSVGGGKQYF	TGTGCCAGCAGTGTTGGGGGTGGGAAGCAGTACTTC
NA	TRBJ2-7	few	TRBV15	CATSSRGGEQYF	TGTGCCACCAGCAGCCGTGGCGGCGAGCAGTACTTC
NA	TRBJ1-5	few	TRBV18	CASSPAGQGNQPQHF	TGTGCCAGCTCACCGGCAGGGCAGGGCAATCAGCCCCAGCATTTT
TRBD1	TRBJ2-2	NA	TRBV5-1	CASSRTGGNTGELFF	TGCGCCAGCAGCCGGACAGGGGGTAACACCGGGGAGCTGTTTTTT
NA	TRBJ2-7	NA	TRBV27	CASSFRGGEQYF	TGTGCCAGCAGTTTTCGAGGGGGCGAGCAGTACTTC
NA	TRBJ1-1	NA	TRBV7-6	CASSLSGTNTEAFF	TGTGCCAGCAGCTTATCAGGGACGAACACTGAAGCTTTCTTT
TRBD1	TRBJ1-5	NA	TRBV6-6	CASSSRQGGMFQPQHF	TGTGCCAGCAGTTCACGACAGGGAGGCATGTTTCAGCCCCAGCATTTT
TRBD2	TRBJ2-7	few	TRBV7-2	CASSLGTSGSYEQYF	TGTGCCAGCAGCTTAGGGACTAGCGGGAGCTACGAGCAGTACTTC
TRBD1	TRBJ1-1	few	TRBV25-1	CASRWDREAEAFF	TGTGCCAGCAGGTGGGACAGGGAGGCTGAAGCTTTCTTT
NA	TRBJ2-5	NA	TRBV5-4	CASRLWGGAKETQYF	TGTGCCAGCAGGTTGTGGGGGGGGGCCAAGGAGACCCAGTACTTC
TRBD1	TRBJ2-5	NA	TRBV5-6	CASSATGGETQYF	TGTGCCAGCAGCGCGACAGGGGGAGAGACCCAGTACTTC
NA	TRBJ2-1	NA	TRBV18	CASSPLMSSYNEQFF	TGTGCCAGCTCGCCCCTGATGAGCTCCTACAATGAGCAGTTCTTC
NA	TRBJ2-7	NA	TRBV7-9	CASSGPPLSYEQYF	TGTGCCAGCAGCGGACCACCTCTCTCCTACGAGCAGTACTTC
TRBD2	TRBJ2-7	few	TRBV18	CASSPGLAGFEQYF	TGTGCCAGCTCACCGGGACTAGCGGGATTCGAGCAGTACTTC
TRBD2	TRBJ2-7	NA	TRBV5-1	CASRAGQGAEQYF	TGCGCCAGCAGAGCGGGGCAGGGAGCCGAGCAGTACTTC
NA	TRBJ2-5	NA	TRBV6-5	CASSYQGETQYF	TGTGCCAGCAGTTACCAAGGGGAGACCCAGTACTTC
NA	TRBJ1-6	few	TRBV5-1	CASSLNQNGNSPLHF	TGCGCCAGCAGCTTGAATCAGAACGGTAATTCACCCCTCCACTTT
NA	TRBJ2-7	NA	TRBV7-6	CASSSGVHEQYF	TGTGCCAGCAGCTCCGGAGTCCACGAGCAGTACTTC
TRBD1	TRBJ2-7	NA	TRBV9	CASSASGTGGDEQYF	TGTGCCAGCAGCGCATCCGGGACAGGGGGAGACGAGCAGTACTTC
NA	TRBJ1-1	few	TRBV5-1	CASSLGTEAFF	TGCGCCAGCAGCTTGGGTACTGAAGCTTTCTTT
NA	TRBJ2-3	NA	TRBV5-4	CASSPRWAALDTQYF	TGTGCCAGCAGCCCCCGATGGGCCGCTCTAGATACGCAGTATTTT
NA	TRBJ2-7	NA	TRBV2	CASTREVSSAGNEQYF	TGTGCCAGCACCCGAGAGGTATCTAGCGCTGGTAACGAGCAGTACTTC